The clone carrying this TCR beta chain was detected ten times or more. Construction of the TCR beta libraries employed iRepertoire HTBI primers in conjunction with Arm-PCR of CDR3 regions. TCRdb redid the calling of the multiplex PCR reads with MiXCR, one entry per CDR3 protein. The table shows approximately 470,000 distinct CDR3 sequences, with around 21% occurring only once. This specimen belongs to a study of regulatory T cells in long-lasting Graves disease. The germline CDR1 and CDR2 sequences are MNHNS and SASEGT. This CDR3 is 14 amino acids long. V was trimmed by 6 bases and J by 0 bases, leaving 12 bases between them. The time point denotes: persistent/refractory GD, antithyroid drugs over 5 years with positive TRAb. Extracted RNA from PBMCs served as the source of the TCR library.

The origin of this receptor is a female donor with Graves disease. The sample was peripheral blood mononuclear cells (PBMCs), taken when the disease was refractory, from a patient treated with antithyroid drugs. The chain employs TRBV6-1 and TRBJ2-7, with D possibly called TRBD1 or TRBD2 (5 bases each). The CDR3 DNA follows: TGTGCCAGCAGCTTATGGGACCCCTCCTACGAGCAGTACTTC. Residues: CASSLWDPSYEQYF.